The 32 T cell receptor beta chains below all came from one sample that was sequenced in a study of radiotherapy plus CTLA-4 blockade in lung cancer. Profiled with immunoSEQ multiplex PCR; TCRdb holds only in-frame clones, not every one. Of 75,000 to 100,000 clones in the sample, about 91% are singletons; the top ten hold roughly 4.6%. The source was peripheral blood, collected from a patient treated with radiotherapy plus ipilimumab. These receptors came from a human donor with non-small cell lung cancer that progressed on radiotherapy plus ipilimumab.

This chain connects TRBV5-1 to TRBJ1-4, with 10 bases lining up with TRBD1. Germline CDR1 and CDR2: SGHRS and YFSETQ. Germline trimming cut 3 bases from V and 3 bases from J; bases unmatched to any gene: 2. The length of the CDR3 is 15 residues. The DNA for the CDR3 is TGCGCCAGCAGCTCGGGGACAGGGGCTAATGAAAAACTGTTTTTT. The encoded protein is CASSSGTGANEKLFF. The whole variable domain, remainder taken from reference TRBV5-1 and TRBJ1-4, is KAGVTQTPRYLIKTRGQQVTLSCSPISGHRSVSWYQQTPGQGLQFLFEYFSETQRNKGNFPGRFSGRQFSNSRSEMNVSTLELGDSALYLCASSSGTGANEKLFFGSGTQLSVL.

The chain uses TRBV5-1 and TRBJ1-3; 9 bases are a match to TRBD1. Looked up from germline, CDR1 is SGHRS and CDR2 is YFSETQ. The J segment lost 4 bases and the V segment lost 2 bases, leaving 22 bases of the junction unmatched. The CDR3 is 21 residues long. The CDR3 nucleotides read TGCGCCAGCAGCTTAAGCCTCTTAGCACCGGGACAGGGAGTTCGCGGAAACACCATATATTTT. This codes for CASSLSLLAPGQGVRGNTIYF.

The V gene is TRBV5-1, the J gene TRBJ2-5; the match to TRBD1 covers 9 bases. After removal of 4 bases from V and 2 bases from J, the junction contained 6 bases not matched to a gene. Germline V gives CDR1 SGHRS, CDR2 YFSETQ. This CDR3 spans 15 amino acids. Here the CDR3 reads CASSPGQGRQETQYF. As DNA, the CDR3 is TGCGCCAGCAGCCCCGGACAGGGGAGACAAGAGACCCAGTACTTC.

The chain uses TRBV6-6 and TRBJ1-4, with D perhaps matching TRBD1 (5 bases). The CDR3 totals 13 residues. Trimming removed 8 bases from V and 7 bases from J, with 14 bases in between. Germline loops: CDR1 MNHNY, CDR2 SVGAGI (reference sequence). The CDR3 bases are TGTGCCAGCTACCGGGGGTTGGGTGAAAAACTGTTTTTT. Translated, it gives CASYRGLGEKLFF.

CDR3 bases: TGTGCCAGCAGCTTATTAAGGGGGCAAACTGAAGCTTTCTTT. Translated: CASSLLRGQTEAFF. This sequence joins TRBV7-2 and TRBJ1-1; 7 positions match TRBD1. This CDR3 has 14 amino acids. Germline V CDR1 and CDR2: SGHTA, FQGNSA. With 2 bases clipped from V and 5 bases from J, the junction kept 5 bases outside the gene matches.

In this sample, this clone turned up once. The rearrangement links TRBV11-3 to TRBJ2-3, with 9 bases identical to TRBD2. CDR1 and CDR2 (germline): SGHNT, YENEEA. V shed 4 bases and J 6 bases; nucleotides not matched to a gene: 5. The CDR3 is 14 residues long. CDR3 sequence: CASSSTAGGDTQYF. The CDR3 DNA sequence: TGTGCCAGCAGCTCAACCGCGGGAGGGGATACGCAGTATTTT.

This clone was observed once. V and J are TRBV9 and TRBJ1-5, with D hard to call. CDR1 and CDR2 from the germline V gene are SGDLS and YYNGEE. The V end was cut by 3 bases, the J end by 2 bases, with 12 bases between. There are 15 residues in the CDR3. The CDR3 nucleotides read TGTGCCAGCAGCGCCTCCGGGAGACGCAATCAGCCCCAGCATTTT. Amino acids: CASSASGRRNQPQHF. Looking up the rest from reference TRBV9 and TRBJ1-5 gives the full variable domain: DSGVTQTPKHLITATGQRVTLRCSPRSGDLSVYWYQQSLDQGLQFLIQYYNGEERAKGNILERFSAQQFPDLHSELNLSSLELGDSALYFCASSASGRRNQPQHFGDGTRLSIL.

CDR3 sequence (DNA): TGTGCCAGCCGGACTTCTAGCACAGATACGCAGTATTTT. This encodes CASRTSSTDTQYF. The chain joins TRBV6-5 to TRBJ2-3; tentative D call: TRBD2 (5 bases). Germline V gene data show CDR1 as MNHEY and CDR2 as SVGAGI. The length of the CDR3 is 13 residues. Trimming removed 8 bases from V and 0 bases from J, with 9 bases in between.

The chain couples TRBV18 to TRBJ2-5; no reliable D call. The germline V gene has CDR1 KGHSH and CDR2 LQKENI. The CDR3 contains 14 residues. With 3 bases removed from V and 5 bases from J, the gap between germline ends came to 13 bases. CDR3 nucleotides: TGTGCCAGCTCACCCTCGCCCCACGGGGAGACCCAGTACTTC. This translates into CASSPSPHGETQYF. The variable domain in full, completed from reference TRBV18 and TRBJ2-5, reads NAGVMQNPRHLVRRRGQEARLRCSPMKGHSHVYWYRQLPEEGLKFMVYLQKENIIDESGMPKERFSAEFPKEGPSILRIQQVVRGDSAAYFCASSPSPHGETQYFGPGTRLLVL.

This chain uses TRBV5-4 with TRBJ2-6; no definite D call. The V gene's germline CDR1 is SGHNT and CDR2 YYREEE (reference sequence). V was trimmed by 2 bases and J by 2 bases, leaving 11 bases between them. The CDR3 is made up of 16 amino acids. CDR3 protein: CASSLQVSAGANVLTF. CDR3 nucleotide sequence: TGTGCCAGCAGCTTACAAGTGTCCGCTGGGGCCAACGTCCTGACTTTC. The full variable domain, its missing parts supplied by reference TRBV5-4 and TRBJ2-6, is ETGVTQSPTHLIKTRGQQVTLRCSSQSGHNTVSWYQQALGQGPQFIFQYYREEENGRGNFPPRFSGLQFPNYSSELNVNALELDDSALYLCASSLQVSAGANVLTFGAGSRLTVL.

The chain couples TRBV19 to TRBJ1-5, with D possibly being TRBD1 (6 bases). The germline gives CDR1 LNHDA, CDR2 SQIVND (reference sequence). The V end lost 2 bases, the J end lost 4 bases, and 21 bases lay between the germline ends. The CDR3 runs 18 residues. The CDR3 sequence is CASSIKTGLWMRNQPQHF. The CDR3 DNA is TGTGCCAGTAGTATAAAGACAGGCCTTTGGATGCGGAATCAGCCCCAGCATTTT. The whole variable domain, filled in from reference TRBV19 and TRBJ1-5, reads DGGITQSPKYLFRKEGQNVTLSCEQNLNHDAMYWYRQDPGQGLRLIYYSQIVNDFQKGDIAEGYSVSREKKESFPLTVTSAQKNPTAFYLCASSIKTGLWMRNQPQHFGDGTRLSIL.

A few counts support this clone. V gene TRBV19 combines with J gene TRBJ1-5, with TRBD1 matching over 7 bases. Germline assignment: CDR1 LNHDA and CDR2 SQIVND (reference sequence). J was trimmed by 2 bases and V by 10 bases; bases with no gene match: 8. The CDR3 is 14 amino acids. The CDR3, as DNA: TGTGCCACCAACTACAGGGGTGGCAATCAGCCCCAGCATTTT. Its protein is CATNYRGGNQPQHF.

The V call is TRBV18, the J call TRBJ1-4; a possible D gene is TRBD1 (6 bases). V lost 6 bases and J 7 bases, leaving 18 bases between the germline ends. The CDR3 is made up of 15 amino acids. Germline assignment: CDR1 KGHSH and CDR2 LQKENI. CDR3 DNA: TGTGCCAGCTCGCGCGACGGGGGCGGAGGTGAAAAACTGTTTTTT. Translated: CASSRDGGGGEKLFF.

This chain connects TRBV6-6 to TRBJ2-4; either TRBD1 or TRBD2 may supply D (7 bases each). Germline loops: CDR1 MNHNY, CDR2 SVGAGI (reference sequence). Trimming pared 6 bases from V and 7 bases from J, leaving 16 bases between. The CDR3 totals 14 residues. For the CDR3, the DNA is TGTGCCAGCAGCCCAACCCAGGGGGGGAACATTCAGTACTTC. Residues: CASSPTQGGNIQYF.

This rearrangement joins TRBV19 to TRBJ1-5, with D possibly being TRBD1 (6 bases). CDR3 size: 17 residues. V lost 3 bases to trimming and J lost 2 bases, with 17 bases between them. Germline CDR1 is LNHDA and CDR2 is SQIVND (reference sequence). Here the CDR3 DNA reads TGTGCCAGTAGTATTTCGAGGGGGGACCCGGGCAATCAGCCCCAGCATTTT. Its protein is CASSISRGDPGNQPQHF.

The rearrangement uses TRBV5-1 and TRBJ2-7; D is perhaps TRBD2 (6 bases). V lost 4 bases and J 7 bases, leaving 12 bases between the germline ends. Germline loops: CDR1 SGHRS, CDR2 YFSETQ. The CDR3 spans 12 residues. The CDR3 DNA follows: TGCGCCAGCAGCCCGAACGCGGGGGAGCAGTACTTC. This gives the protein CASSPNAGEQYF.

This chain connects TRBV5-1 to TRBJ2-1, with 7 bases fitting TRBD2. Trimming removed 4 bases from V and 12 bases from J; junction bases left unmatched: 13. This CDR3 has 14 residues. Germline CDR1 reads SGHRS; CDR2 reads YFSETQ. The CDR3 spells CASSPDSREAPQFF. The DNA of the CDR3 is TGCGCCAGCAGCCCGGATAGCCGGGAGGCTCCGCAGTTCTTC.

The chain is built from TRBV6-1 and TRBJ1-1, with D possibly being TRBD1 (6 bases). This CDR3 is built from 16 residues. Germline V CDR1 and CDR2: MNHNS, SASEGT. V lost 1 base and J lost 1, with 13 bases in between. The CDR3 bases are TGTGCCAGCAGTGAAGGGTTCAGGGGAAAGAACACTGAAGCTTTCTTT. The encoded protein is CASSEGFRGKNTEAFF.

The chain carries TRBV2 and TRBJ1-5; unclear D gene. Germline V gene sequence: CDR1 SNHLY, CDR2 FYNNEI. The CDR3 runs 14 residues. Trimming shortened V by 2 bases and J by 2 bases, and 7 bases separated the two germline ends. For the CDR3, the DNA is TGTGCCAGCAGTGAAACCGGGGGCAATCAGCCCCAGCATTTT. This codes for CASSETGGNQPQHF.

The chain couples TRBV9 to TRBJ2-1; the match to TRBD2 covers 7 bases. The CDR3 consists of 16 residues. The germline V gene encodes CDR1 SGDLS and CDR2 YYNGEE. V shed 0 bases, J shed 2 bases, and the junction held 5 bases outside the gene matches. CDR3 sequence (DNA): TGTGCCAGCAGCGTAGTAGAGGGAGGGCCCTACAATGAGCAGTTCTTC. It encodes CASSVVEGGPYNEQFF.

This chain links TRBV4-2 with TRBJ1-4; D is uncertain. Germline-derived CDR1 and CDR2 are LGHNA and YNFKEQ. The germline V and J ends were trimmed by 1 base and 7 bases, with 10 bases remaining between them. This CDR3 is 14 amino acids long. CDR3 residues: CASSQGVGREKLFF. Here the CDR3 DNA reads TGTGCCAGCAGCCAAGGGGTAGGGCGTGAAAAACTGTTTTTT.

The chain combines TRBV18 with TRBJ2-1, with D tentatively TRBD1 (6 bases). The germline V gene has CDR1 KGHSH and CDR2 LQKENI. V lost 2 bases and J lost 6, with 11 bases in between. The CDR3 totals 14 residues. CDR3 DNA: TGTGCCAGCTCACCAGCCAGGGGTAGCAATGAGCAGTTCTTC. It codes for CASSPARGSNEQFF.

This rearrangement joins TRBV5-6 to TRBJ2-7; TRBD2 might be the D (5 bases). CDR1 and CDR2 from the germline V gene are SGHDT and YYEEEE. This CDR3 contains 11 residues. The V gene lost 5 bases and the J gene lost 4 bases, with 7 bases spanning the gap. The DNA of the CDR3 is TGTGCCAGCAGTAGGGAGTACGAGCAGTACTTC. Amino acids: CASSREYEQYF.

With respect to this clone: Other DNA sequences within the sample encode an identical CDR3. The chain links TRBV18 to TRBJ1-1, with a tentative D call TRBD1 (5 bases). V gave up 2 bases and J gave up 1 base, with 5 bases separating them. Germline values: CDR1 KGHSH, CDR2 LQKENI. This CDR3 has 13 residues. The CDR3 bases are TGTGCCAGCTCACCAGGACAGAACACTGAAGCTTTCTTT. It codes for CASSPGQNTEAFF.

The chain joins TRBV4-1 to TRBJ2-3; D gene uncertain. CDR3 length: 16 residues. The V gene lost 0 bases and the J gene lost 5 bases, with 15 bases spanning the gap. Germline-derived CDR1 and CDR2 are MGHRA and YSYEKL. Here the CDR3 reads CASSQELIRAGDTQYF. CDR3 in DNA: TGCGCCAGCAGCCAAGAATTGATACGAGCCGGAGATACGCAGTATTTT.

J is TRBJ1-1 and V is TRBV9; D perhaps matches TRBD1 (6 bases). Per germline, CDR1 SGDLS and CDR2 YYNGEE. The V end lost 0 bases, the J end lost 6 bases, and 15 bases lay between the germline ends. This CDR3 is built from 15 residues. CDR3 region: CASSVAGRGSSEAFF. CDR3 coding DNA: TGTGCCAGCAGCGTAGCCGGCAGGGGATCGTCTGAAGCTTTCTTT.

This chain uses TRBV5-1 with TRBJ1-1; the D is unclear. This CDR3 spans 16 amino acids. Trimming removed 2 bases at V and 1 base at J, with 15 bases between. Germline loops: CDR1 SGHRS, CDR2 YFSETQ. The CDR3 loop is CASSFAVGRKNTEAFF. Here the CDR3 DNA reads TGCGCCAGCAGCTTTGCCGTCGGACGGAAGAACACTGAAGCTTTCTTT.

The rearrangement uses TRBV6-6 and TRBJ1-2; TRBD1 might be the D (5 bases). The germline V and J ends were trimmed by 6 bases and 8 bases, with 13 bases remaining between them. The germline V gene encodes CDR1 MNHNY and CDR2 SVGAGI (reference sequence). The length of the CDR3 is 12 residues. CDR3 region: CASSLAGDGYTF. The CDR3 DNA follows: TGTGCCAGCAGCCTTGCGGGGGACGGCTACACCTTC.

The gene calls are TRBV13 and TRBJ1-2; 7 nucleotides line up with TRBD1. The CDR3 runs to 14 residues. With V trimmed by 4 bases and J by 6 bases, 8 bases remained unmatched. Germline lookup yields CDR1 PRHDT and CDR2 FYEKMQ (reference sequence). The CDR3 protein is CASSYRQGGHGYTF. The CDR3 DNA sequence: TGTGCCAGCAGCTACCGACAGGGCGGTCATGGCTACACCTTC.

The V gene is TRBV5-4, the J gene TRBJ2-3, with D unresolved. CDR1 is SGHNT and CDR2 is YYREEE in the germline V gene (reference sequence). This CDR3 has 13 residues. V dropped 4 bases and J dropped 5 bases, with 11 bases sitting between them. This CDR3 is CASSPFVGDTQYF. Here the CDR3 DNA reads TGTGCCAGCAGCCCCTTCGTTGGAGATACGCAGTATTTT.

The chain uses TRBV6-5 and TRBJ2-7; D gene uncertain. Germline CDR1 MNHEY, CDR2 SVGAGI. V shed 5 bases and J shed 5 bases, with 4 bases lying between them. This CDR3 comprises 10 residues. Here the CDR3 reads CASSIHEQYF. The CDR3 bases are TGTGCCAGCAGTATACACGAGCAGTACTTC.

CDR3 sequence: CASSFSGRRLAETQYF. The CDR3 DNA reads TGCGCCAGCAGCTTTAGCGGGAGACGCCTAGCTGAGACCCAGTACTTC. The chain carries TRBV5-1 and TRBJ2-5; 9 positions agree with TRBD2. J gave up 5 bases and V 2 bases, and 10 bases lay outside the gene matches. CDR1 and CDR2 from the germline V gene are SGHRS and YFSETQ. CDR3 length equals 16 residues.